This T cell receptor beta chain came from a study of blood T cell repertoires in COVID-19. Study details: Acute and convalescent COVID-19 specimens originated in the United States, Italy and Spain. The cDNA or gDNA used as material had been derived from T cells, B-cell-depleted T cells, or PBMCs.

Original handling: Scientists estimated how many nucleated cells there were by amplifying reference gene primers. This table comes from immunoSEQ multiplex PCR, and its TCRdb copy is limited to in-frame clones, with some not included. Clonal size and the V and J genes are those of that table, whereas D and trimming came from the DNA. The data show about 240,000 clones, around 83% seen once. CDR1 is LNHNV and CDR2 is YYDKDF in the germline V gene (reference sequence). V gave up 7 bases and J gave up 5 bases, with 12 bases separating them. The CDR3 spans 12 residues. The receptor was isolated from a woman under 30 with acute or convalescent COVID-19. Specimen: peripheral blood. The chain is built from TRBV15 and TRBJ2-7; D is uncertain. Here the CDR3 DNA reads TGTGCCACCACCTCGGGTGGCGACGAGCAGTACTTC. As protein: CATTSGGDEQYF.